This TCR beta chain is drawn from a study of OX40 agonist ivuxolimab in advanced cancers. For the wider study: Ivuxolimab was a fully human IgG2 agonistic monoclonal antibody targeting the costimulatory receptor OX40 (CD134). Intravenous ivuxolimab was administered to patients every 2 weeks at six dose levels: 0.01, 0.1, 0.3, 1.5, 3 and 10 mg/kg. Of the roughly 52 dose-escalation patients, hepatocellular carcinoma was present in about 19, melanoma in around 15, renal cell carcinoma in 9 and head and neck cancer in 9. In the dose-escalation cohort, around four fifths of patients were male, and the mean age was roughly 60 years with a range of roughly 23 to 79. Prior anti-PD-1, anti-PD-L1 or anti-CTLA-4 therapy was permitted, and checkpoint inhibitors had been received by approximately 39% of dose-escalation patients. Partial responses occurred in three dose-escalation patients: two with cutaneous melanoma and one with hepatocellular carcinoma. Peripheral TCRbeta sequencing aimed to test whether ivuxolimab altered TCR sequence diversity and caused clonal T-cell expansion. The monotherapy dose-escalation portion (N ≈ 50 patients) of the phase I ivuxolimab trial is reported in the paper. Study-wide conclusions, independent of this receptor: In the 0.1-3.0 mg/kg groups, partial responders had among the lowest normalized peripheral clonal expansion, particularly in CD8+ T cells. At doses of 0.1 to 3.0 mg/kg, clonal expansion of both CD4+ and CD8+ T cells in blood was seen between baseline and week 6. After ivuxolimab, expanded clones were on average more numerous among CD8+ T cells than among CD4+ T cells. Low levels of normalized T-cell clonal expansion were also seen in some nonresponding patients. Which antigens the clonally expanded peripheral T cells were specific for was not determined.

Comments on this clone: It has no known antigen specificity. Per-nucleotide qualities are absent, and no much larger clonotype sits a single base away.

For sequencing of the TCRbeta CDR3 region, genomic DNA was extracted from the sorted cells. TCRbeta CDR3 regions were sequenced using the immunoSEQ Assay. TCRdb provides this immuneACCESS table in a form limited to in-frame rearrangements. Some clones are lacking; in checked studies, under half of them reflect an unresolved V gene, and why the rest are absent is not known. This sample is represented by some 100,000 clones; 84% of them were singletons. The leading ten clones occupy about 5.5% of the sample. Patients with autoimmune disease history or receiving systemic immunosuppression were excluded from the trial. In every dose cohort, peripheral blood was drawn for TCR sequencing at baseline, cycle 4 day 1, and cycle 7 day 1. The samples were drawn from a first-in-human, open-label, multicenter phase I dose-escalation trial of ivuxolimab. The trial enrolled adults with locally advanced or metastatic head and neck squamous cell, hepatocellular, melanoma or renal cell carcinoma. CD4+ and CD8+ T cells were sorted separately from peripheral blood before TCR sequencing.

The clonotype comes from an adult with an advanced solid tumor such as melanoma, head and neck, liver or kidney cancer. The sequencing here drew on CD4+ or CD8+ T cells sorted from blood, taken in a trial of the OX40 agonist ivuxolimab.

The nucleotide sequence reads TGTGCCAGTGGAACGTCCGGGACAGGGGACAACTATGGCTACACCTTC. This encodes CASGTSGTGDNYGYTF. This chain is built from TRBV19 and TRBJ1-2; 10 middle bases align to TRBD1. The CDR3 starts with the cysteine, ends with the phenylalanine, and has 16 residues. Of all the DNA, just the CDR3 is kept, 48 bases in frame from base 1. V and J are trimmed by 8 bases and 2 bases, and the gene matches miss 11 bases of the junction. Per the germline V gene (reference sequence), LNHDA is the CDR1 and SQIVND is the CDR2. The reference TRBV19 and TRBJ1-2 proteins fill in what lies around the CDR3, so the full variable domain reads DGGITQSPKYLFRKEGQNVTLSCEQNLNHDAMYWYRQDPGQGLRLIYYSQIVNDFQKGDIAEGYSVSREKKESFPLTVTSAQKNPTAFYLCASGTSGTGDNYGYTFGSGTRLTVV.